This T cell receptor (beta chain) came from a study of beta chain features in type 1 diabetes. Study-level points and caveats: Among patients, naive, central memory and Treg TCRB repertoires appeared more similar than among healthy donors.

Expressed TCRB transcripts were sequenced because the isolated RNA had all been reverse transcribed beforehand. Around 3.5 million reads on average were seen across naive, central memory and regulatory T cell samples. The protocol was immunoSEQ multiplex PCR, while the TCRdb copy is restricted to in-frame clones and leaves out a portion. The sample comprises under 950,000 clones, 17% of which are singletons, and 0.023% rests with the top ten. This CDR3 has 15 residues. In germline, CDR1 is MNHEY, CDR2 SVGAGI. Trimming took 8 bases from V and 3 from J; bases not matched to a gene: 10. Regarding this clone: The target antigen is unknown.

V and J are TRBV6-5 and TRBJ2-5; TRBD1 aligns across 9 bases. This sequence originates from a young woman in good health. Sequencing was performed on naive CD4+ T cells from blood. This chain's CDR3 is CASSSPGQGKETQYF. The CDR3 coding sequence is TGTGCCAGCTCTTCACCGGGACAGGGAAAAGAGACCCAGTACTTC.